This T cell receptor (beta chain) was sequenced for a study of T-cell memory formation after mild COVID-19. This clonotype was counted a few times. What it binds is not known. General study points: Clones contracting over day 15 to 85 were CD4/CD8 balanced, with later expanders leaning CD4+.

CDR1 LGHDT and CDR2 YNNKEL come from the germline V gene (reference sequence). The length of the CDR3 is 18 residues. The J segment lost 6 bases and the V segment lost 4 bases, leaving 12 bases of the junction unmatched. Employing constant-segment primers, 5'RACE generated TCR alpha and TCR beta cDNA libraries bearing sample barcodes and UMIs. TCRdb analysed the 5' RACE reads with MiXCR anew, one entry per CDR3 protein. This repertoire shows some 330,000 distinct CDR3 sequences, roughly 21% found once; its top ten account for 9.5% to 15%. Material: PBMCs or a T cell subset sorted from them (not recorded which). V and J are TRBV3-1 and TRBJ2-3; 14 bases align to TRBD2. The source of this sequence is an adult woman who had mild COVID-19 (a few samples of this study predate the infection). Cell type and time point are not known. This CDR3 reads CASSPSLGLAGAPDTQYF. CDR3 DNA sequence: TGTGCCAGCAGCCCCTCACTGGGACTAGCGGGGGCCCCGGATACGCAGTATTTT.